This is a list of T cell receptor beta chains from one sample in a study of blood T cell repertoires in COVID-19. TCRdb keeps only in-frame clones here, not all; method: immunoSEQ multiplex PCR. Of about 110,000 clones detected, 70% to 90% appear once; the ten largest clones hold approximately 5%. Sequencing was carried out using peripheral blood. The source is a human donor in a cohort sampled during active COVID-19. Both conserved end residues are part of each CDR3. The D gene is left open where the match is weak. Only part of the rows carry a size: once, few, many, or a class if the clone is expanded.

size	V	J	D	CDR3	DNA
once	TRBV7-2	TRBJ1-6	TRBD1	CASSEQRGLDSPLHF	TGTGCCAGCAGCGAGCAGAGGGGGCTGGATTCACCCCTCCACTTT
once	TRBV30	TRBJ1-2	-	CAWSRRVYGYTF	TGTGCCTGGAGTCGCAGGGTCTATGGCTACACCTTC
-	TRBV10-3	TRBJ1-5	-	CAIRGETGLMGNQPQHF	TGTGCCATCAGGGGGGAGACAGGTTTAATGGGCAATCAGCCCCAGCATTTT
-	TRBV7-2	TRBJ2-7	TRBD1	CASSMTGAPHEQYF	TGTGCCAGCAGCATGACAGGGGCTCCTCACGAGCAGTACTTC
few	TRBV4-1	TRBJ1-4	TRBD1	CASSLRGQPSTNEKLFF	TGCGCCAGCAGCCTGCGGGGACAGCCATCAACTAATGAAAAACTGTTTTTT
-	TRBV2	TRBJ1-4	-	CASSESTGSEKLFF	TGTGCCAGCAGTGAATCCACAGGGTCTGAAAAACTGTTTTTT
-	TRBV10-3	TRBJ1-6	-	CAIRDTGPSSYNSPLHF	TGTGCCATCAGGGATACAGGGCCGAGCTCCTATAATTCACCCCTCCACTTT
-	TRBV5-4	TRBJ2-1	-	CASSFASTSSSYNEQFF	TGTGCCAGCAGCTTCGCTTCGACATCGAGCTCCTACAATGAGCAGTTCTTC
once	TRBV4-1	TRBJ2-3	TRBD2	CASSQKIWRGVPDTQYF	TGCGCCAGCAGCCAAAAGATTTGGCGGGGGGTCCCAGATACGCAGTATTTT
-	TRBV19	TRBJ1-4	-	CASSIALLQVGSNEKLFF	TGTGCCAGTAGTATAGCTCTCTTACAGGTCGGATCTAATGAAAAACTGTTTTTT
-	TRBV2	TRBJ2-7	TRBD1	CASSVARTGSTYEQYF	TGTGCCAGCAGTGTAGCAAGGACAGGGTCCACCTACGAGCAGTACTTC
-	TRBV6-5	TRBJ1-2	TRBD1	CASKEGQGYGYTF	TGTGCCAGCAAGGAAGGACAGGGCTATGGCTACACCTTC
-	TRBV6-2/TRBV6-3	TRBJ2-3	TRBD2	CASSNLGLAGVFVPSDTQYF	TGTGCCAGCAGTAACCTCGGACTAGCGGGAGTCTTTGTCCCTTCCGATACGCAGTATTTT
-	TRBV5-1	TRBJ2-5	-	CASSFMVSGGETQYF	TGCGCCAGCAGCTTCATGGTGTCGGGGGGCGAGACCCAGTACTTC
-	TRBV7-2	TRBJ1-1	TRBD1	CASSWGGQGSTEAFF	TGTGCCAGCAGCTGGGGGGGACAGGGGAGCACTGAAGCTTTCTTT
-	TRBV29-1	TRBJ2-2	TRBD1	CSVEGPGGQGATGELFF	TGCAGCGTTGAAGGGCCCGGGGGTCAGGGGGCGACCGGGGAGCTGTTTTTT
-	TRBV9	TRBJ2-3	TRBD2	CASSVGPAGNTDTQYF	TGTGCCAGCAGCGTAGGTCCAGCGGGGAACACAGATACGCAGTATTTT
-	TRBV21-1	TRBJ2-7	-	CASKTDSYEQYF	TGTGCCAGCAAAACGGACAGCTACGAGCAGTACTTC
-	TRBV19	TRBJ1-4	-	CASSTQGNNEKLFF	TGTGCCAGTAGTACACAGGGAAATAATGAAAAACTGTTTTTT
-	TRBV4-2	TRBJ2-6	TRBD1	CASSQVLMRGQGFRGANVLTF	TGTGCCAGCAGCCAAGTCTTAATGAGGGGACAGGGGTTCCGAGGGGCCAACGTCCTGACTTTC
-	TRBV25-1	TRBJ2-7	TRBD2	CASSRGVRSYEQYF	TGTGCCAGCAGTCGGGGGGTTCGGTCCTACGAGCAGTACTTC
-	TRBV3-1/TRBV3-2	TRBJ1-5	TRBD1	CASSPRQGGNQPQHF	TGTGCCAGCAGCCCCCGACAGGGAGGCAATCAGCCCCAGCATTTT
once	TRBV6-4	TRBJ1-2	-	CASTFGGGDGEPLGYGYTF	TGTGCCAGCACCTTTGGTGGGGGGGACGGCGAACCCCTTGGGTATGGCTACACCTTC
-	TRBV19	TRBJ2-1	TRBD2	CASSIFPSGASNEQFF	TGTGCCAGTAGTATATTCCCTAGCGGGGCGAGCAATGAGCAGTTCTTC
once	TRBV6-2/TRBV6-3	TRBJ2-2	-	CASSFSPGAGELFF	TGTGCCAGCAGTTTTTCGCCAGGGGCCGGGGAGCTGTTTTTT
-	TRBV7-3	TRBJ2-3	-	CASSLTAPATDTQYF	TGTGCCAGCAGCTTAACGGCCCCCGCCACAGATACGCAGTATTTT
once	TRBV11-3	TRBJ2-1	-	CASSSGGSYNEQFF	TGTGCCAGCAGCTCAGGGGGGTCCTACAATGAGCAGTTCTTC
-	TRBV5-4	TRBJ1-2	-	CASSLAVEGGYTF	TGTGCCAGCAGCTTGGCGGTGGAGGGAGGCTACACCTTC
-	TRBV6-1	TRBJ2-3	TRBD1	CASSDLRTGDHADTQYF	TGTGCCAGCAGTGATCTCCGGACAGGGGATCACGCAGATACGCAGTATTTT
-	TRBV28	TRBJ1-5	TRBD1	CASSQGDGPQHF	TGTGCCAGCAGCCAGGGGGATGGGCCCCAGCATTTT
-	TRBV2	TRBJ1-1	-	CASSAGEGTEAFF	TGTGCCAGCAGTGCAGGGGAGGGGACTGAAGCTTTCTTT
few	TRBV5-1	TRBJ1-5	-	CASRRTGLNNQPQHF	TGCGCCAGCAGGAGAACAGGGTTAAACAATCAGCCCCAGCATTTT
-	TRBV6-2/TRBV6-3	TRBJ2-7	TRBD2	CASSSTTASGSYEQYF	TGTGCCAGCAGTTCTACTACGGCTAGCGGCTCCTACGAGCAGTACTTC
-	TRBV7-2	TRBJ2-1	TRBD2	CASSYSGTRTYEQFF	TGTGCCAGCAGCTACTCCGGGACTAGAACCTATGAGCAGTTCTTC
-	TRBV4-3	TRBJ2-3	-	CASSPVLADTQYF	TGCGCCAGCAGCCCGGTGTTGGCAGATACGCAGTATTTT
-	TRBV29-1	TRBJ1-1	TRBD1	CTKHRPGQGGTEAFF	TGCACCAAACATCGGCCGGGACAGGGGGGGACTGAAGCTTTCTTT
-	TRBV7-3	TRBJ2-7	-	CASSLDRTNSYEQYF	TGTGCCAGCAGCTTAGACCGGACTAACTCCTACGAGCAGTACTTC
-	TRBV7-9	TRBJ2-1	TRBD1	CASSFQGADNEQFF	TGTGCCAGCAGCTTCCAGGGGGCCGACAATGAGCAGTTCTTC
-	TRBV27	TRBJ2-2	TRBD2	CASSSPVGGERTGELFF	TGTGCCAGCAGTTCCCCGGTGGGAGGGGAAAGGACCGGGGAGCTGTTTTTT
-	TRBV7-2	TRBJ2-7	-	CASSLGGSRPYEQYF	TGTGCCAGCAGCTTAGGAGGAAGTAGACCCTACGAGCAGTACTTC
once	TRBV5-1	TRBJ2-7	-	CASSLVSGGANSYEQYF	TGCGCCAGCAGCTTGGTGTCGGGGGGCGCAAACTCCTACGAGCAGTACTTC
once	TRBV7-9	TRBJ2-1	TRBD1	CASSPSRDRYNEQFF	TGTGCCAGCAGCCCGTCCCGGGACAGATACAATGAGCAGTTCTTC
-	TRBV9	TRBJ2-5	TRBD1	CASSVDRGQETQYF	TGTGCCAGCAGCGTAGACAGGGGGCAGGAGACCCAGTACTTC
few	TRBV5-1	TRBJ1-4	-	CASSLVVSGGKLFF	TGCGCCAGCAGCTTGGTTGTTTCAGGAGGAAAACTGTTTTTT
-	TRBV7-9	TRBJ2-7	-	CASSFAAGAGEQYF	TGTGCCAGCAGCTTCGCCGCGGGGGCCGGTGAGCAGTACTTC
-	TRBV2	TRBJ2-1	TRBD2	CALKGGRAATEQFF	TGTGCCCTTAAGGGCGGGAGGGCCGCTACTGAGCAGTTCTTC
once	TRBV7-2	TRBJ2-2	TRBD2	CASSSAGLVRTGELFF	TGTGCCAGCAGCTCCGCGGGACTAGTTAGGACCGGGGAGCTGTTTTTT
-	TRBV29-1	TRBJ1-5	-	CSVVDRQGQPQHF	TGCAGCGTTGTGGACAGACAAGGTCAGCCCCAGCATTTT
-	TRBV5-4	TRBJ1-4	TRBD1	CASSLDLQGSNEKLFF	TGTGCCAGCAGCTTGGACCTACAGGGGTCTAATGAAAAACTGTTTTTT
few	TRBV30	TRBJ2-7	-	CAWSRTGYEQYF	TGTGCCTGGAGCCGAACTGGCTACGAGCAGTACTTC
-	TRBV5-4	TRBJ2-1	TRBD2	CASSLGGLSSYNEQFF	TGTGCCAGCAGCTTGGGGGGACTAAGCTCCTACAATGAGCAGTTCTTC
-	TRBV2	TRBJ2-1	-	CASSEAGAPPGEQFF	TGTGCCAGCAGTGAGGCGGGGGCCCCTCCGGGAGAGCAGTTCTTC
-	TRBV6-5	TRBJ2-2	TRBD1	CASSRRDRGPGELFF	TGTGCCAGCTCGCGCCGGGACAGGGGGCCCGGGGAGCTGTTTTTT
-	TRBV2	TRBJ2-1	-	CASSLASGEQFF	TGTGCCAGCAGTCTAGCTTCCGGTGAGCAGTTCTTC